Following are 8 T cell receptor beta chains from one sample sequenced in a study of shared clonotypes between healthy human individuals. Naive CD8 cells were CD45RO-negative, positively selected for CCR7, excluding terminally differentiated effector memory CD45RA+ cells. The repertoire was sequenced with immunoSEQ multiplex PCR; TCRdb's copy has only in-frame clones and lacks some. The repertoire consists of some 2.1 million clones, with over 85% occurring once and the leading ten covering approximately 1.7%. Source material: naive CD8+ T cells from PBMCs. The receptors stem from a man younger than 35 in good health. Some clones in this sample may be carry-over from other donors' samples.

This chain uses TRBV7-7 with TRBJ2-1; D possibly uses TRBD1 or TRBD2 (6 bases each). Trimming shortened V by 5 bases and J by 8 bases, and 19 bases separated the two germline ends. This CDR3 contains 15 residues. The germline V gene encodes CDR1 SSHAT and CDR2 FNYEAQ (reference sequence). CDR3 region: CASSVGGEGPYEQFF. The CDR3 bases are TGTGCCAGCAGCGTGGGGGGCGAAGGACCCTATGAGCAGTTCTTC. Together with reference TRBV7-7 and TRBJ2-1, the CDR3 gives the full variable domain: GAGVSQSPRYKVTKRGQDVTLRCDPISSHATLYWYQQALGQGPEFLTYFNYEAQPDKSGLPSDRFSAERPEGSISTLTIQRTEQRDSAMYRCASSVGGEGPYEQFFGPGTRLTVL.

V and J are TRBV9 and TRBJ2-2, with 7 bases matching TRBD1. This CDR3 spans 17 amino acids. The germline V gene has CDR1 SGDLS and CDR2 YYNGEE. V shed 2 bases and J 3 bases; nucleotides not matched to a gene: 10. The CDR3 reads CASSVGRQGADTGELFF. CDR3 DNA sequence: TGTGCCAGCAGCGTGGGGCGACAGGGTGCAGACACCGGGGAGCTGTTTTTT.

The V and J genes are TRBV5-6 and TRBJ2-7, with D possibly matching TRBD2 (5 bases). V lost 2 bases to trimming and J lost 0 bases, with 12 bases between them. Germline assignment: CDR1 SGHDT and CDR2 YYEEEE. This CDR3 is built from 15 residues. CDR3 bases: TGTGCCAGCAGCTTTCGGAGCGGCCCCTCCTACGAGCAGTACTTC. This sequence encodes CASSFRSGPSYEQYF.

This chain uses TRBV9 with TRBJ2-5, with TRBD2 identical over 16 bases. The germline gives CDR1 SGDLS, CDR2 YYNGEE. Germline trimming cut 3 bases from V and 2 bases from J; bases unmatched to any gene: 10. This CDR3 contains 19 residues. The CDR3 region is CASSGSGTSGRERQETQYF. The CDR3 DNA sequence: TGTGCCAGCAGCGGCTCCGGGACTAGCGGGAGGGAGCGACAAGAGACCCAGTACTTC.

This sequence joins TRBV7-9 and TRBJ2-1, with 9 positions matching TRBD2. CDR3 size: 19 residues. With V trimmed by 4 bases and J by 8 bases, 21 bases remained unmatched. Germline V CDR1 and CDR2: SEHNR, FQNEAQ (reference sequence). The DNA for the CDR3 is TGTGCCAGCAGCTCCTTCCGGAGGGCTAGCGGGATGAAGGGCGATGAGCAGTTCTTC. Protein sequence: CASSSFRRASGMKGDEQFF.

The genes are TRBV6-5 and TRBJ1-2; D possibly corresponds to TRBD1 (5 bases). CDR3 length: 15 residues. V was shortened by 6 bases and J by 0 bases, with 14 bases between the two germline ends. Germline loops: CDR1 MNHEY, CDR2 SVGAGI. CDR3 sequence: CASRKGPPTNYGYTF. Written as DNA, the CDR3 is TGTGCCAGCAGGAAGGGGCCCCCTACTAACTATGGCTACACCTTC.

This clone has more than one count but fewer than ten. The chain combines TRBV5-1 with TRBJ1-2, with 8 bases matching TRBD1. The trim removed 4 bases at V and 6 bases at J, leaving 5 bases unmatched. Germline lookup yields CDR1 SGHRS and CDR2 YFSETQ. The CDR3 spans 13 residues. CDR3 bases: TGCGCCAGCAGCACCCACAGGGGGGATGGCTACACCTTC. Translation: CASSTHRGDGYTF.

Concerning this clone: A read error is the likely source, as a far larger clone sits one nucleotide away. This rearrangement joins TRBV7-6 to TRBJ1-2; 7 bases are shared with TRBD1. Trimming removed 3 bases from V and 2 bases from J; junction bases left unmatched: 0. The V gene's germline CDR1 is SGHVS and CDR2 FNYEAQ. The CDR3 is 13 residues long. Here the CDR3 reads CASSLGQNYGYTF. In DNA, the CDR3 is TGTGCCAGCAGCTTGGGACAGAACTATGGCTACACCTTC. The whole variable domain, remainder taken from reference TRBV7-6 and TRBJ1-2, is GAGVSQSPRYKVTKRGQDVALRCDPISGHVSLYWYRQALGQGPEFLTYFNYEAQQDKSGLPNDRFSAERPEGSISTLTIQRTEQRDSAMYRCASSLGQNYGYTFGSGTRLTVV.